These 11 T cell receptor beta chains came from one sample sequenced in a study of blood T cell repertoires in COVID-19. TCRdb's table, derived via immunoSEQ multiplex PCR, lists solely in-frame clones and lacks some. This repertoire shows a few hundred thousand clones, approximately 86% found once; its top ten account for around 3%. What was sequenced was peripheral blood. The source is a man aged 55-75 years with acute or convalescent COVID-19.

The chain couples TRBV18 to TRBJ1-1, with TRBD1 as a possible D gene (5 bases). Per the germline V gene, CDR1 is KGHSH and CDR2 is LQKENI. The V gene lost 4 bases and the J gene lost 3 bases, with 12 bases spanning the gap. The CDR3 has 14 residues. The CDR3 loop is CASSLDRLHTEAFF. The CDR3 coding sequence is TGTGCCAGCTCACTAGACAGACTCCACACTGAAGCTTTCTTT.

The rearrangement links TRBV28 to TRBJ2-1; 8 bases agree with TRBD1. The CDR3 is 16 residues long. Germline V gene lookup returns CDR1 MDHEN and CDR2 SYDVKM. V shed 6 bases, J shed 4 bases, and the junction held 11 bases outside the gene matches. CDR3 sequence reads: CASRPQGAARYNEQFF. CDR3 DNA sequence: TGTGCCAGCAGACCTCAGGGGGCCGCACGGTACAATGAGCAGTTCTTC.

This sequence joins TRBV6-2 or TRBV6-3 and TRBJ1-2, with D possibly being TRBD1 (5 bases). CDR1 and CDR2 (germline): MNHEY, SVGEGT. The ends were cut back, 5 bases at V and 1 base at J, with 14 bases in the middle. The CDR3 totals 15 residues. The CDR3 is CASSPGPGGNYGYTF. CDR3 DNA sequence: TGTGCCAGCAGTCCCGGCCCCGGGGGTAACTATGGCTACACCTTC.

Only one count was recorded for this clone. The chain employs TRBV9 and TRBJ1-6, with D uncertain. The CDR3 has 16 residues. Germline lookup yields CDR1 SGDLS and CDR2 YYNGEE. V was clipped by 3 bases and J by 0 bases, with 10 bases between them. The CDR3 is CASSDAGSSYNSPLHF. The CDR3 bases are TGTGCCAGCAGCGACGCCGGGAGCTCCTATAATTCACCCCTCCACTTT.

The genes are TRBV4-1 and TRBJ2-3; D ambiguous. This CDR3 has 14 residues. V lost 1 base to trimming and J lost 6 bases, with 11 bases between them. Germline-derived CDR1 and CDR2 are MGHRA and YSYEKL. This chain's CDR3 is CASSQGQIPDTQYF. The CDR3 DNA reads TGCGCCAGCAGCCAAGGCCAGATCCCGGATACGCAGTATTTT.

V gene TRBV19 combines with J gene TRBJ1-1, with TRBD1 as a possible D gene (6 bases). This CDR3 is built from 11 residues. The germline CDR1 and CDR2 sequences are LNHDA and SQIVND (reference sequence). V was cut by 6 bases and J by 8 bases, with 10 bases left in between. CDR3 protein: CASSLDREAFF. Here the CDR3 DNA reads TGTGCCAGTAGCCTAGACAGGGAAGCTTTCTTT.

The genes are TRBV5-6 and TRBJ2-6; 8 bases match TRBD1. V was pared by 0 bases and J by 2 bases, with 4 bases of the junction left unmatched. Germline V gene lookup returns CDR1 SGHDT and CDR2 YYEEEE. The CDR3 runs 17 residues. The CDR3 protein is CASSLGTGSTGANVLTF. DNA of the CDR3: TGTGCCAGCAGCTTGGGGACAGGGAGTACTGGGGCCAACGTCCTGACTTTC.

The genes are TRBV27 and TRBJ1-6; 7 positions match TRBD1. The germline V gene has CDR1 MNHEY and CDR2 SMNVEV (reference sequence). This CDR3 contains 17 residues. V was clipped by 4 bases and J by 1 base; unmatched bases: 7. The chain's CDR3 is CASSSWTGLSYNSPLHF. CDR3 nucleotide sequence: TGTGCCAGCAGTTCCTGGACAGGTTTGTCCTATAATTCACCCCTCCACTTT.

J is TRBJ2-2 and V is TRBV7-9; D is unresolved. The CDR3 extends over 12 amino acids. Germline lookup yields CDR1 SEHNR and CDR2 FQNEAQ (reference sequence). V shed 7 bases and J shed 7 bases, with 10 bases lying between them. The CDR3 spells CASTDSGGELFF. CDR3 coding DNA: TGTGCCAGCACCGATTCGGGCGGGGAGCTGTTTTTT.

This clone was seen just once. The V gene is TRBV19, the J gene TRBJ2-1; 9 bases are shared with TRBD1. Germline V gene lookup returns CDR1 LNHDA and CDR2 SQIVND (reference sequence). There are 15 residues in the CDR3. V was clipped by 5 bases and J by 2 bases; unmatched bases: 4. The CDR3 DNA is TGTGCCAGTAGTTCAGGGACAGGGACCTACAATGAGCAGTTCTTC. Protein sequence: CASSSGTGTYNEQFF.

This chain uses TRBV4-1 with TRBJ2-3; the match to TRBD2 covers 10 bases. Germline lookup yields CDR1 MGHRA and CDR2 YSYEKL. There are 16 residues in the CDR3. The junction had 8 bases not matched to a gene; V was cut back by 3 bases and J by 5 bases. This CDR3 reads CASSQGSGGAKDTQYF. The CDR3 region has the DNA TGCGCCAGCAGCCAGGGAAGCGGGGGGGCCAAAGATACGCAGTATTTT.